The rows below give T cell receptor beta chains drawn from one sample of a study of beta chain features in type 1 diabetes. The assay was immunoSEQ multiplex PCR, and TCRdb's table has in-frame clones only and misses some. The table lists about 900,000 clones, 15% to 20% of them singletons. The sample was naive CD4+ T cells from blood. All receptors derive from a woman younger than 35 in good health. Each CDR3 is given with its conserved first and last residue. Fields, in order: CDR3 protein, CDR3 DNA, clone size, D gene, V gene, J gene, CDR3 length. The D gene is left open where the match is weak. Expanded clones are given a class, and other clones once, few, many or no size at all.

CDR3 protein: CASSILTSGSFNEQYF
CDR3 DNA: TGTGCCAGTAGTATACTCACTAGCGGGAGTTTCAACGAGCAGTACTTC
clone size: few
D gene: TRBD2
V gene: TRBV19
J gene: TRBJ2-7
CDR3 length: 16

CDR3 protein: CASSLGGLRRRSYNEQFF
CDR3 DNA: TGTGCCAGCAGCTTAGGAGGATTGCGGAGGCGCTCCTACAATGAGCAGTTCTTC
clone size: few
D gene: NA
V gene: TRBV7-8
J gene: TRBJ2-1
CDR3 length: 18

CDR3 protein: CASSLDLISRGQETQYF
CDR3 DNA: TGTGCCAGCAGTTTAGATCTAATTTCCAGGGGCCAAGAGACCCAGTACTTC
clone size: NA
D gene: NA
V gene: TRBV28
J gene: TRBJ2-5
CDR3 length: 17

CDR3 protein: CASRTPGQGARGYTF
CDR3 DNA: TGTGCCAGCAGAACGCCGGGACAGGGGGCGCGGGGCTACACCTTC
clone size: NA
D gene: TRBD1
V gene: TRBV27
J gene: TRBJ1-2
CDR3 length: 15

CDR3 protein: CASSRLLEGDGYTF
CDR3 DNA: TGTGCCAGCAGCCGGCTCCTCGAGGGAGATGGCTACACCTTC
clone size: few
D gene: NA
V gene: TRBV7-9
J gene: TRBJ1-2
CDR3 length: 14

CDR3 protein: CASSVGLDTQYF
CDR3 DNA: TGTGCCAGCAGCGTAGGTTTAGATACGCAGTATTTT
clone size: NA
D gene: NA
V gene: TRBV9
J gene: TRBJ2-3
CDR3 length: 12

CDR3 protein: CASSIRALQETQYF
CDR3 DNA: TGTGCCAGCAGCATAAGGGCTCTTCAAGAGACCCAGTACTTC
clone size: few
D gene: NA
V gene: TRBV7-9
J gene: TRBJ2-5
CDR3 length: 14

CDR3 protein: CSVVQDNSGANVLTF
CDR3 DNA: TGCAGCGTTGTACAGGATAACTCTGGGGCCAACGTCCTGACTTTC
clone size: NA
D gene: NA
V gene: TRBV29-1
J gene: TRBJ2-6
CDR3 length: 15

CDR3 protein: CASSVKYTEAFF
CDR3 DNA: TGTGCCAGCAGTGTAAAATACACTGAAGCTTTCTTT
clone size: few
D gene: NA
V gene: TRBV28
J gene: TRBJ1-1
CDR3 length: 12

CDR3 protein: CSASPQETQYF
CDR3 DNA: TGCAGTGCTAGCCCCCAAGAGACCCAGTACTTC
clone size: NA
D gene: NA
V gene: TRBV20-1
J gene: TRBJ2-5
CDR3 length: 11

CDR3 protein: CASSLVKIRGGEQYF
CDR3 DNA: TGTGCCAGCAGCTTAGTAAAGATCCGGGGAGGCGAGCAGTACTTC
clone size: once
D gene: NA
V gene: TRBV7-8
J gene: TRBJ2-7
CDR3 length: 15

CDR3 protein: CSVGLAGVGTYNEQFF
CDR3 DNA: TGCAGCGTTGGTCTAGCGGGAGTGGGGACCTACAATGAGCAGTTCTTC
clone size: few
D gene: TRBD2
V gene: TRBV29-1
J gene: TRBJ2-1
CDR3 length: 16

CDR3 protein: CASSQARLVRETQYF
CDR3 DNA: TGTGCCAGCAGCCAGGCGAGACTAGTTCGAGAGACCCAGTACTTC
clone size: few
D gene: NA
V gene: TRBV14
J gene: TRBJ2-5
CDR3 length: 15

CDR3 protein: CASSTPGEQYF
CDR3 DNA: TGTGCCAGCAGTACACCAGGGGAGCAGTACTTC
clone size: NA
D gene: NA
V gene: TRBV9
J gene: TRBJ2-7
CDR3 length: 11